The present TCR beta chain was sequenced within a study of CD8 T cells in Susac syndrome. In this sample, this clonotype turned up once. There are 17 residues in the CDR3. The J segment lost 3 bases and the V segment lost 0 bases, leaving 12 bases of the junction unmatched. The germline V gene has CDR1 GTSNPN and CDR2 SVGIG (reference sequence). Random hexamers primed reverse transcription of about 0.5 to 1 ug RNA. Using its own MiXCR run on the immunoSEQ multiplex PCR reads, TCRdb lists one record per CDR3 protein. The sample has under 250,000 distinct CDR3 sequences, around 93% seen once. The sequenced sample was CD4+ T cells from PBMCs. This TCR came from a human donor with multiple sclerosis. This chain uses TRBV30 with TRBJ2-3; TRBD2 matches 7 bases. CDR3 residues: CAWSVMWVAGVTDTQYF. The CDR3 nucleotides are TGTGCCTGGAGTGTAATGTGGGTCGCGGGGGTAACAGATACGCAGTATTTT.